Following are 2 T cell receptor beta chains from one sample sequenced in a study of OX40 agonist ivuxolimab in advanced cancers. Assay: immunoSEQ multiplex PCR; the TCRdb copy retains only in-frame clones and omits some. The profile shows about 22,000 clones, roughly 88% of them singletons. This sample comprised CD4+ or CD8+ T cells sorted from blood, obtained in a trial of the OX40 agonist ivuxolimab. The receptors here all came from an adult with an advanced solid tumor such as melanoma, head and neck, liver or kidney cancer.

By its share, this clone is medium-sized. V gene TRBV6-4 combines with J gene TRBJ1-2, with D possibly TRBD1 on 5 matching bases. The germline gives CDR1 MRHNA, CDR2 SNTAGT. CDR3 length equals 13 residues. Between the trimmed V and J ends, which lost 1 base and 8 bases, there was a span of 11 bases. In DNA form, the CDR3 reads TGTGCCAGCAGTGACTGGGGACGTGAGGGCTACACCTTC. Its translation is CASSDWGREGYTF.

The chain combines TRBV21-1 with TRBJ2-7; the D call in the table, TRBD1, was not verified against the DNA. TRBV21-1 is an annotated pseudogene. CDR3 length: 15 amino acids. The CDR3 region is CASSATRTSLYEQYF. CDR3 DNA: TGTGCCAGCAGCGCGACGAGGACAAGTCTCTACGAGCAGTACTTC.